The source of this TCR beta chain is a study of CD8+ T cells in alopecia areata. Study findings and constraints: Researchers reported that TCR sharing among patients proved less clear than in mice, possibly HLA-linked. Clonality in lesional scalp, especially alopecia totalis/universalis, exceeded that of normal scalp. Sequences from scalp samples also cover resident alphabeta T cells of normal skin.

In regard to this clone: Antigen: not known.

Germline V gene lookup returns CDR1 LGHNA and CDR2 YSLEER. CDR3 length: 17 residues. V was pared by 2 bases and J by 2 bases, with 5 bases of the junction left unmatched. The authors sorted CD4+ and CD8+ T cells from PBMCs. Investigators isolated RNA and reverse transcribed it into cDNA to act as the sequencing template. Some clones are missing from TCRdb's copy, which holds only in-frame ones; the method was immunoSEQ multiplex PCR. The sample lists approximately 100,000 clones; around three fifths were seen once. The sequenced sample consisted of CD4+ T cells sorted from blood. The clonotype was recovered from a human donor in good health. V and J are TRBV4-3 and TRBJ2-6; TRBD1 aligns across 8 bases. The CDR3 protein is CASSQWTGSAGANVLTF. The CDR3 coding sequence is TGCGCCAGCAGCCAATGGACAGGGTCTGCTGGGGCCAACGTCCTGACTTTC.